The text below deals with one T cell receptor beta chain. Its antigen remains unidentified. The record originates from a study of T cells expressing NK-cell markers. Study as a whole: Seven sequenced donors out of eight were HCMV-seropositive, one seronegative.

This CDR3 is built from 16 residues. The V gene's germline CDR1 is SEHNR and CDR2 FQNEAQ (reference sequence). Study-wide results and limits: Dominance of the CD3+CD56-NKG2C+ fraction by these clonotypes also held in several donors. Unclear, still, was the HCMV specificity of the expanded NKG2C+ T cell clones.

TCRdb re-called the 5' RACE reads and catalogs CDR3 proteins one per entry, DNA excluded. The listing records 500,000 to 700,000 distinct CDR3 sequences. Sequenced sample: blood T cells: a sorted CD56 or NKG2C T cell subset, CD4+ or CD8+ T cells, or bulk PBMC T cells (not recorded which). The V gene is TRBV7-9, the J gene TRBJ1-1; TCRdb returns TRBD1, unconfirmable since there is no DNA. The sequence derives from a man between 18 and 35 years old in good health. The CDR3 spells CASSLRQGSANTEAFF.